The 20 T cell receptor beta chains presented below share a single source sample, sequenced in a study of blood T cell repertoires in COVID-19. Method: immunoSEQ multiplex PCR; TCRdb's copy keeps in-frame clones and lacks some. This sample has 200,000 to 250,000 clones, with 84% found just once. Material: peripheral blood. These TCRs come from a woman of 80 years or more with COVID-19, enrolled during active disease.

The CDR3 DNA is TGTGCCACACGGAGGGCCGGTACCGGGGAGCTGTTTTTT. Its translation: CATRRAGTGELFF. The chain is built from TRBV28 and TRBJ2-2; TRBD2 is a possible D gene (6 bases). Germline CDR1 reads MDHEN; CDR2 reads SYDVKM. The V gene lost 10 bases and the J gene lost 5 bases, with 14 bases spanning the gap. This CDR3 region has 13 residues.

A word on this clone: The sample has other DNA sequences that encode this CDR3 too. The V and J genes are TRBV18 and TRBJ1-5; tentatively, D is TRBD1 (5 bases). Germline CDR1 reads KGHSH; CDR2 reads LQKENI. The V and J ends lost 3 bases and 4 bases respectively, with 7 bases between them. The CDR3 is made up of 13 amino acids. The CDR3 sequence: CASSPSGNQPQHF. The DNA for the CDR3 is TGTGCCAGCTCACCCTCAGGGAATCAGCCCCAGCATTTT.

This clone was found a few times. The chain recombines TRBV5-5 with TRBJ1-1, with 9 bases matching TRBD1. The germline V gene has CDR1 SGHKS and CDR2 YYEKEE (reference sequence). The CDR3 runs 15 residues. Germline trimming cut 4 bases from V and 4 bases from J; bases unmatched to any gene: 8. CDR3 sequence reads: CASSARQGGLTEAFF. The CDR3 nucleotides read TGTGCCAGCAGCGCGCGACAGGGGGGGCTCACTGAAGCTTTCTTT.

The chain carries TRBV13 and TRBJ1-2; D gene unclear. The V end was cut by 3 bases, the J end by 4 bases, with 6 bases between. Germline V gene lookup returns CDR1 PRHDT and CDR2 FYEKMQ (reference sequence). The CDR3 length is 12 residues. Here the CDR3 reads CASSFQRYGYTF. CDR3 bases: TGTGCCAGCAGCTTCCAGCGCTATGGCTACACCTTC.

The V and J genes are TRBV21-1 and TRBJ2-6; the table's TRBD2 call for D was not verified on the DNA. TRBV21-1 is tagged as a pseudogene. This CDR3 spans 15 amino acids. The CDR3 loop is CASSKTDSGANVLTF. CDR3 in DNA: TGTGCCAGCAGCAAAACTGACTCTGGGGCCAACGTCCTGACTTTC.

This clone was picked up one time. The rearrangement links TRBV28 to TRBJ1-5; D is perhaps TRBD1 (5 bases). V dropped 2 bases and J dropped 0 bases, with 14 bases sitting between them. The CDR3 is 17 amino acids. The germline V gene encodes CDR1 MDHEN and CDR2 SYDVKM. The CDR3, as DNA: TGTGCCAGCAGTTTAACGAAGGGGCTAAATAGCAATCAGCCCCAGCATTTT. Amino acids: CASSLTKGLNSNQPQHF.

The chain recombines TRBV11-3 with TRBJ1-1; 8 bases are shared with TRBD1. Trimming cost V 5 bases and J 3 bases; bases outside gene matches: 5. This CDR3 is 14 amino acids long. Germline values: CDR1 SGHNT, CDR2 YENEEA. Here the CDR3 reads CASSQGAGHTEAFF. Written as DNA, the CDR3 is TGTGCCAGCAGCCAGGGGGCAGGACACACTGAAGCTTTCTTT.

The rearrangement joins TRBV7-3 to TRBJ2-7, with 11 bases matching TRBD2. Per germline, CDR1 SGHTA and CDR2 FQGTGA. The CDR3 spans 15 residues. J was trimmed by 1 base and V by 3 bases; bases with no gene match: 2. CDR3 sequence reads: CASSFTSGGSYEQYF. The DNA of the CDR3 is TGTGCCAGCAGCTTTACTAGCGGGGGATCCTACGAGCAGTACTTC.

The chain is built from TRBV4-1 and TRBJ2-1; perhaps TRBD2 as D (6 bases). Germline-derived CDR1 and CDR2 are MGHRA and YSYEKL. V was shortened by 0 bases and J by 9 bases, with 15 bases between the two germline ends. The length of the CDR3 is 15 residues. The CDR3, as DNA: TGCGCCAGCAGCCAAGAAAGGGACTGGATAGTTGAGCAGTTCTTC. Its translation is CASSQERDWIVEQFF.

This clone has only one observation. The rearrangement joins TRBV4-1 to TRBJ2-1; D uncertain. From germline, CDR1 is MGHRA and CDR2 YSYEKL. V was clipped by 0 bases and J by 4 bases, with 16 bases between them. The CDR3 has 17 amino acids. The CDR3 loop is CASSQEGGGASYNEQFF. Here the CDR3 DNA reads TGCGCCAGCAGCCAAGAAGGTGGCGGTGCCTCGTACAATGAGCAGTTCTTC.

The chain couples TRBV7-2 to TRBJ2-1; 11 nucleotides match TRBD2. The V gene's germline CDR1 is SGHTA and CDR2 FQGNSA. The junction had 12 bases not matched to a gene; V was cut back by 5 bases and J by 3 bases. There are 18 residues in the CDR3. CDR3 DNA sequence: TGTGCCAGCAGCCCGGGGCTAGCGGGAGGACTCCTCTACAATGAGCAGTTCTTC. Protein: CASSPGLAGGLLYNEQFF.

This chain joins TRBV14 and TRBJ1-6; D is uncertain. The V end lost 4 bases, the J end lost 13 bases, and 11 bases lay between the germline ends. The CDR3 runs to 12 residues. The germline gives CDR1 SGHDN, CDR2 FVKESK. CDR3 in amino acids: CASSRNLSPLHF. The DNA for the CDR3 is TGTGCCAGCAGCCGAAATCTCAGTCCCCTCCACTTT.

The chain is built from TRBV28 and TRBJ2-5; TRBD2 matches at 7 bases. Per germline, CDR1 MDHEN and CDR2 SYDVKM. V shed 5 bases, J shed 2 bases, and the junction held 5 bases outside the gene matches. The CDR3 totals 14 residues. The CDR3 loop reads CASSPGTTQETQYF. The DNA for the CDR3 is TGTGCCAGCAGTCCCGGGACTACACAAGAGACCCAGTACTTC.

The V and J genes are TRBV18 and TRBJ1-4, with no clear D. Germline CDR1 and CDR2: KGHSH and LQKENI. Trimming left V 2 bases short and J 8 bases short, with 18 bases between. There are 16 residues in the CDR3. This CDR3 reads CASSPATPGPGEKLFF. The DNA for the CDR3 is TGTGCCAGCTCACCAGCCACACCCGGTCCCGGGGAAAAACTGTTTTTT.

The V gene is TRBV9, the J gene TRBJ2-7; D ambiguous. CDR3 length: 14 residues. V was pared by 0 bases and J by 3 bases, with 10 bases between. CDR1 is SGDLS and CDR2 is YYNGEE in the germline V gene. In DNA form, the CDR3 reads TGTGCCAGCAGCGTAGATTTGGGCAGCTACGAGCAGTACTTC. Its protein product is CASSVDLGSYEQYF.

The V and J genes are TRBV6-5 and TRBJ2-2; the D gene is possibly TRBD2 (5 bases). V was cut by 2 bases and J by 4 bases, with 8 bases left in between. Germline V lookup: CDR1 MNHEY, CDR2 SVGAGI. The CDR3 length is 14 residues. The CDR3 DNA follows: TGTGCCAGCAGTTACCGAGAGGGCACCGGGGAGCTGTTTTTT. It translates to CASSYREGTGELFF.

The rearrangement links TRBV5-1 to TRBJ1-6; 7 positions agree with TRBD1. The V and J ends lost 4 bases and 6 bases, in that order; junction bases with no gene match: 1. CDR1 is SGHRS, CDR2 YFSETQ, per germline. CDR3 size: 13 residues. In DNA, the CDR3 is TGCGCCAGCAGCGGGGACAGTAATTCACCCCTCCACTTT. This codes for CASSGDSNSPLHF.

The chain is built from TRBV7-2 and TRBJ2-7; D may be TRBD1 (7 bases). The CDR3 extends over 16 amino acids. V dropped 5 bases and J dropped 5 bases, with 22 bases sitting between them. Germline CDR1 reads SGHTA; CDR2 reads FQGNSA. This CDR3 reads CASSPWAGQKSDEQYF. The CDR3 region has the DNA TGTGCCAGCAGCCCTTGGGCGGGACAGAAATCTGACGAGCAGTACTTC.

This rearrangement joins TRBV2 to TRBJ1-4; TRBD1 might be the D (5 bases). Trimming took off 2 bases at V and 0 bases at J, with 10 bases between the two ends. The germline CDR1 and CDR2 sequences are SNHLY and FYNNEI. This CDR3 contains 16 residues. CDR3 bases: TGTGCCAGCAGTGAACAGGGATTTTCAACTAATGAAAAACTGTTTTTT. Translating gives CASSEQGFSTNEKLFF.

The V and J genes are TRBV11-2 and TRBJ2-6; a weak D match, TRBD2 (6 bases). This CDR3 region has 13 residues. The V end lost 8 bases, the J end lost 13 bases, and 18 bases lay between the germline ends. Germline CDR1 reads SGHAT; CDR2 reads FQNNGV. DNA of the CDR3: TGTGCCAGCCGGCGGCAGGGACTGGGGGTCCTGACTTTC. Translation gives CASRRQGLGVLTF.